Sequencing of this T cell receptor (beta chain) was carried out in a study of T-cell reconstitution after alpha-beta-depleted transplantation in children. The CDR3 length is 15 residues. Trimming took off 6 bases at V and 2 bases at J, with 14 bases between the two ends. Germline assignment: CDR1 MDHEN and CDR2 SYDVKM. This clonotype was counted only a few times. Its cognate antigen is unknown. A TCRbeta library incorporating unique molecular identifiers was prepared. TCRdb analysed the PCR reads with MiXCR anew, one entry per CDR3 protein. The sample has about 1,000,000 distinct CDR3 sequences; about 29% are singletons. Overall study findings and caveats: Some patients' high day-60 TCRbeta diversity was attributed to recipient cells surviving conditioning. A year had passed since transplant, and T-cell counts and diversity by then came mostly from newly produced T cells. Roughly two months post-transplant, alpha-beta T cells reportedly originated from several hundred graft clones that had expanded.

The receptor comes from a boy under three years old who had a stem cell transplant for SCID, so the T cells may come from the graft donor. Sequenced material: PBMCs, mostly from graft donor cells, taken 360 days after TCRalphabeta/CD19-depleted stem cell transplant. This chain links TRBV28 with TRBJ1-3; possible D gene TRBD1, 6 bases. The CDR3 sequence: CASSLTGNPGNTIYF. As DNA, the CDR3 is TGTGCCAGCAGCTTAACAGGGAACCCTGGAAACACCATATATTTT. The entire variable domain, with the rest obtained from reference TRBV28 and TRBJ1-3, is as follows: DVKVTQSSRYLVKRTGEKVFLECVQDMDHENMFWYRQDPGLGLRLIYFSYDVKMKEKGDIPEGYSVSREKKERFSLILESASTNQTSMYLCASSLTGNPGNTIYFGEGSWLTVV.